A single sample gave rise to the 7 T cell receptor beta chains below, sequenced in a study of T cell responses to AZD1222 COVID-19 vaccine. Data came from immunoSEQ multiplex PCR; TCRdb stores just in-frame clones and leaves some out. The sample consists of 200,000 or so clones, 85% to 95% of them appearing once. Specimen: peripheral blood, collected on day 0 of MenACWY control vaccination. Every receptor here comes from an adult in good health.

The chain is built from TRBV5-1 and TRBJ2-7; no firm D call. The CDR3 runs to 13 residues. The germline V and J ends were trimmed by 1 base and 7 bases, with 12 bases remaining between them. The germline V gene has CDR1 SGHRS and CDR2 YFSETQ. Here the CDR3 DNA reads TGCGCCAGCAGCTTGTGGCAGGCGTGGGAGCAGTACTTC. This sequence encodes CASSLWQAWEQYF.

This clone has only one observation. The J gene is TRBJ1-1, the V gene TRBV6-6, with D perhaps matching TRBD1 (5 bases). The CDR3 is 16 residues long. Germline V gene data show CDR1 as MNHNY and CDR2 as SVGAGI (reference sequence). Trimming removed 6 bases at V and 2 bases at J, with 19 bases between. CDR3 sequence reads: CASSSERQGDNTEAFF. In DNA form, the CDR3 reads TGTGCCAGCAGCTCGGAGAGGCAGGGTGATAACACTGAAGCTTTCTTT.

V and J are TRBV19 and TRBJ2-7; 9 nucleotides agree with TRBD1. Trimming took 7 bases from V and 7 from J; bases not matched to a gene: 8. The CDR3 runs to 13 residues. Germline V gene sequence: CDR1 LNHDA, CDR2 SQIVND (reference sequence). CDR3 residues: CASKGTGTSEQYF. The CDR3, as DNA: TGTGCCAGTAAGGGGACAGGGACTTCAGAGCAGTACTTC.

The genes are TRBV6-5 and TRBJ1-4; D unresolved. The germline V gene has CDR1 MNHEY and CDR2 SVGAGI. CDR3 length equals 13 residues. V lost 9 bases and J 0 bases, leaving 8 bases between the germline ends. DNA for the CDR3: TGTGCCAGTCACGGAGCAACTAATGAAAAACTGTTTTTT. The encoded protein is CASHGATNEKLFF.

The gene calls are TRBV7-2 and TRBJ2-7, with 8 positions matching TRBD1. This CDR3 contains 16 residues. In germline, CDR1 is SGHTA, CDR2 FQGNSA. With V trimmed by 4 bases and J by 3 bases, 11 bases remained unmatched. In nucleotides, the CDR3 is TGTGCCAGCAGCTCTGGAAACAGGGGGGCCGTCTACGAGCAGTACTTC. Protein sequence: CASSSGNRGAVYEQYF.

This chain links TRBV16 with TRBJ1-2, with 11 positions matching TRBD1. CDR3 size: 16 residues. With 5 bases clipped from V and 7 bases from J, the junction kept 12 bases outside the gene matches. The germline V gene has CDR1 KGHSY and CDR2 FQNENV. In DNA, the CDR3 is TGTGCCAGCAGCATCGGACAGGGGGCTTTGGCGAGTGGCTACACCTTC. Amino acid sequence: CASSIGQGALASGYTF.

The genes are TRBV6-2 or TRBV6-3 and TRBJ1-1; D is perhaps TRBD1 (6 bases). This CDR3 has 14 residues. Trimming took 6 bases from V and 5 from J, leaving 16 bases between them. Per the germline V gene, CDR1 is MNHEY and CDR2 is SVGEGT. Here the CDR3 reads CASSPQGIGTEAFF. CDR3 DNA: TGTGCCAGCAGCCCCCAGGGGATTGGGACTGAAGCTTTCTTT.